This T cell receptor beta chain was retrieved from a study of blood T cell repertoires in COVID-19. Study summary: COVID-19 samples from acute and convalescent phases originated in the United States, Italy and Spain.

Per the original methods: Estimates of nucleated cell counts were drawn from the amplification of reference gene primers. TCRdb's copy holds only in-frame clones and misses some; the assay was immunoSEQ multiplex PCR. Clone size and V and J calls were adopted from that table, with D and trimming inferred from the DNA. This sample has approximately 47,000 clones; 88% occur once, and the top ten carry about 13%. V was shortened by 0 bases and J by 7 bases, with 12 bases between the two germline ends. This CDR3 has 14 residues. Germline loops: CDR1 MNHEY, CDR2 SVGEGT. Sequencing input: peripheral blood. This clonotype was obtained from a human donor with active COVID-19. The donor label of this sample is uncertain. This chain links TRBV6-2 or TRBV6-3 with TRBJ1-2; D perhaps matches TRBD1 (6 bases). Here the CDR3 reads CASSYSRGRGGYTF. CDR3 nucleotide sequence: TGTGCCAGCAGTTACTCGCGGGGGCGAGGTGGCTACACCTTC.